Following are 21 T cell receptor beta chains from one sample sequenced in a study of shared clonotypes between healthy human individuals. Libraries were prepared by immunoSEQ multiplex PCR; TCRdb keeps only in-frame clonotypes and omits some of them. The sample records some 1 million clones, around 75% being singletons. Material for sequencing was memory CD4+ T cells sorted from blood. Specified subset: CD45RA-negative fraction. These TCRs come from a man aged 18 to 30 in good health.

This clone has a handful of counts. Other DNA sequences from this sample encode an identical CDR3 as well. The chain combines TRBV18 with TRBJ1-5; D may be TRBD1 (5 bases). The CDR3 is 13 amino acids. Germline V gene lookup returns CDR1 KGHSH and CDR2 LQKENI. Trimming removed 3 bases from V and 4 bases from J, with 7 bases in between. In DNA form, the CDR3 reads TGTGCCAGCTCACCGGGGGGTAATCAGCCCCAGCATTTT. Translating it yields CASSPGGNQPQHF.

The table lists this clone with a few counts. The chain employs TRBV28 and TRBJ1-2, with 8 positions matching TRBD1. V was clipped by 7 bases and J by 5 bases; unmatched bases: 3. The CDR3 loop spans 12 amino acids. Germline loops: CDR1 MDHEN, CDR2 SYDVKM. This CDR3 reads CASITGGYGYTF. CDR3 sequence (DNA): TGTGCCAGCATTACAGGGGGTTATGGCTACACCTTC.

The chain joins TRBV11-2 to TRBJ1-1; a possible D gene is TRBD1 (5 bases). The CDR3 is 14 residues long. V was clipped by 4 bases and J by 1 base, with 10 bases between them. The germline V gene has CDR1 SGHAT and CDR2 FQNNGV. CDR3 DNA: TGTGCCAGCAGCTACCAAACAGGGAACACTGAAGCTTTCTTT. Protein: CASSYQTGNTEAFF. The complete variable domain, with remaining parts taken from reference TRBV11-2 and TRBJ1-1, reads EAGVAQSPRYKIIEKRQSVAFWCNPISGHATLYWYQQILGQGPKLLIQFQNNGVVDDSQLPKDRFSAERLKGVDSTLKIQPAKLEDSAVYLCASSYQTGNTEAFFGQGTRLTVV.

J is TRBJ1-3 and V is TRBV6-1, with 10 positions matching TRBD1. Losses at the gene ends were 6 bases for V and 3 bases for J; bases not matched to a gene: 5. Germline V CDR1 and CDR2: MNHNS, SASEGT. The CDR3 spans 15 residues. CDR3 DNA sequence: TGTGCCAGCAGCCCCGGGACAGGGGATGGAAACACCATATATTTT. Protein product: CASSPGTGDGNTIYF.

This chain joins TRBV5-5 and TRBJ2-3, with unresolved D. The CDR3 loop spans 13 amino acids. Germline values: CDR1 SGHKS, CDR2 YYEKEE (reference sequence). Trimming removed 3 bases from V and 4 bases from J, with 9 bases in between. The CDR3 nucleotides are TGTGCCAGCAGCTCCGGACCAGCAGATACGCAGTATTTT. It is translated as CASSSGPADTQYF.

This chain connects TRBV28 to TRBJ1-1; D not resolved. V was clipped by 5 bases and J by 1 base, with 8 bases between them. The CDR3 consists of 13 residues. The V gene's germline CDR1 is MDHEN and CDR2 SYDVKM. As DNA, the CDR3 is TGTGCCAGCAGTCCCCGATGGAACACTGAAGCTTTCTTT. Translated: CASSPRWNTEAFF.

A note on this clone: Other DNA sequences of this sample code for an identical CDR3. J is TRBJ1-4 and V is TRBV9; 7 bases map to TRBD1. Trimming removed 4 bases from V and 5 bases from J; junction bases left unmatched: 5. This CDR3 is built from 14 residues. The germline CDR1 and CDR2 sequences are SGDLS and YYNGEE. The CDR3 sequence is CASSLGTANEKLFF. CDR3 DNA: TGTGCCAGCAGCCTCGGGACAGCAAATGAAAAACTGTTTTTT.

The chain links TRBV5-1 to TRBJ2-7; a possible D gene is TRBD1 (6 bases). Germline V gives CDR1 SGHRS, CDR2 YFSETQ. Trimming stripped 1 base from V and 3 bases from J, with 11 bases between. This CDR3 comprises 14 residues. CDR3 loop: CASSLKGVNYEQYF. Written as DNA, the CDR3 is TGCGCCAGCAGCTTGAAGGGGGTAAACTACGAGCAGTACTTC.

This chain links TRBV7-2 with TRBJ2-5, with D tentatively TRBD1 (6 bases). Germline values: CDR1 SGHTA, CDR2 FQGNSA. V lost 6 bases, J lost 5 bases, and 16 bases lay in between. The CDR3 covers 14 residues. The CDR3 DNA reads TGTGCCAGCAGTTTTGACAGGTTTGTGGAGACCCAGTACTTC. It encodes CASSFDRFVETQYF.

This chain uses TRBV9 with TRBJ2-1; TRBD2 matches at 7 bases. With V trimmed by 3 bases and J by 9 bases, 12 bases remained unmatched. From germline, CDR1 is SGDLS and CDR2 YYNGEE. This CDR3 has 15 amino acids. The CDR3 nucleotides are TGTGCCAGCAGCGCTTTAGGATTTGGGGAGGGTGAGCAGTTCTTC. Its translation: CASSALGFGEGEQFF. The full variable domain, with the rest looked up from reference TRBV9 and TRBJ2-1, is DSGVTQTPKHLITATGQRVTLRCSPRSGDLSVYWYQQSLDQGLQFLIQYYNGEERAKGNILERFSAQQFPDLHSELNLSSLELGDSALYFCASSALGFGEGEQFFGPGTRLTVL.

This clone has more than one count but fewer than ten. The V gene is TRBV25-1, the J gene TRBJ2-5; weak D call: TRBD1 (5 bases). The length of the CDR3 is 15 residues. CDR1 and CDR2 (germline): MGHDK, SYGVNS. Trimming left V 3 bases short and J 1 base short, with 12 bases between. For the CDR3, the DNA is TGTGCCAGCAGTGAGGTGACAGCCTTCCAAGAGACCCAGTACTTC. Translating it yields CASSEVTAFQETQYF. Drawing the rest from reference TRBV25-1 and TRBJ2-5, the complete variable domain is EADIYQTPRYLVIGTGKKITLECSQTMGHDKMYWYQQDPGMELHLIHYSYGVNSTEKGDLSSESTVSRIRTEHFPLTLESARPSHTSQYLCASSEVTAFQETQYFGPGTRLLVL.

In this sample, this clone turned up a few times. A much larger clone is a single base away; this may be a read error. The same CDR3 also results from other DNA sequences found in this sample. The V and J genes are TRBV5-1 and TRBJ1-2; D is possibly TRBD1 (5 bases). V lost 4 bases to trimming and J lost 1 base, with 8 bases between them. CDR3 length: 13 amino acids. Per the germline V gene, CDR1 is SGHRS and CDR2 is YFSETQ. CDR3 bases: TGCGCCAGCAGCCAAGACAGTAACTATGGCTACACCTTC. This sequence encodes CASSQDSNYGYTF.

Many counts were recorded for this clone. The rearrangement joins TRBV9 to TRBJ2-6, with D maybe TRBD2 (5 bases). Per the germline V gene, CDR1 is SGDLS and CDR2 is YYNGEE. The length of the CDR3 is 15 residues. Trimming removed 6 bases at V and 4 bases at J, with 14 bases between. In DNA, the CDR3 is TGTGCCAGCACGGAGGAGCAGGCAGGGGCCAACGTCCTGACTTTC. This translates into CASTEEQAGANVLTF.

The chain uses TRBV6-6 and TRBJ2-7; 7 bases agree with TRBD1. J was trimmed by 6 bases and V by 0 bases; bases with no gene match: 8. This CDR3 is built from 15 residues. Germline values: CDR1 MNHNY, CDR2 SVGAGI (reference sequence). This chain's CDR3 is CASSYSRQGMSEQYF. For the CDR3, the DNA is TGTGCCAGCAGTTACTCGAGACAGGGTATGTCCGAGCAGTACTTC.

The rearrangement joins TRBV30 to TRBJ2-5, with D maybe TRBD1 (6 bases). Germline V gives CDR1 GTSNPN, CDR2 SVGIG (reference sequence). V was trimmed by 2 bases and J by 1 base, leaving 8 bases between them. CDR3 size: 13 residues. CDR3 DNA: TGTGCCTGGAGTCGACAGGTCCAAGAGACCCAGTACTTC. Protein: CAWSRQVQETQYF.

V is TRBV10-3 and J is TRBJ2-7; tentatively, D is TRBD1 or TRBD2 (6 bases each). The V end lost 5 bases, the J end lost 2 bases, and 19 bases lay between the germline ends. CDR3 length: 16 residues. The germline gives CDR1 ENHRY, CDR2 SYGVKD. CDR3 coding DNA: TGTGCCATCAGTACGGGGGCGGGGAGAGGGCCCTACGAGCAGTACTTC. This sequence encodes CAISTGAGRGPYEQYF.

The chain links TRBV13 to TRBJ2-7, with 7 bases matching TRBD1. V lost 0 bases and J lost 2; bases outside the gene matches: 4. There are 15 residues in the CDR3. Germline CDR1 and CDR2: PRHDT and FYEKMQ (reference sequence). The CDR3 coding sequence is TGTGCCAGCAGCTTAGGAGGGGGCAAAACCTACGAGCAGTACTTC. Protein sequence: CASSLGGGKTYEQYF.

As regards this clone: With only one base between it and a far larger clone, this is likely a read error. Other DNA variants within this sample encode the same CDR3. The chain employs TRBV2 and TRBJ2-2; D could derive from TRBD1 or TRBD2 (5 bases each). The V and J ends lost 6 bases and 3 bases respectively, with 5 bases between them. Looked up from germline, CDR1 is SNHLY and CDR2 is FYNNEI. This CDR3 spans 12 amino acids. The CDR3 sequence is CASRGDTGELFF. CDR3 coding DNA: TGTGCCAGCAGGGGGGACACCGGGGAGCTGTTTTTT. Based on the CDR3 plus reference TRBV2 and TRBJ2-2, the full variable domain is EPEVTQTPSHQVTQMGQEVILRCVPISNHLYFYWYRQILGQKVEFLVSFYNNEISEKSEIFDDQFSVERPDGSNFTLKIRSTKLEDSAMYFCASRGDTGELFFGEGSRLTVL.

The V call is TRBV6-1, the J call TRBJ2-5; 9 bases are a match to TRBD1. The CDR3 contains 15 residues. V lost 2 bases and J lost 5; bases outside the gene matches: 6. The germline V gene has CDR1 MNHNS and CDR2 SASEGT. This chain's CDR3 is CASSEPGTGKETQYF. The CDR3 region has the DNA TGTGCCAGCAGTGAACCCGGGACAGGGAAGGAGACCCAGTACTTC.

V usage is TRBV18 and J usage is TRBJ1-2, with D possibly being TRBD1 (5 bases). The germline CDR1 and CDR2 sequences are KGHSH and LQKENI. Trimming cost V 3 bases and J 8 bases, with 16 bases left between them. The CDR3 runs 14 residues. The DNA for the CDR3 is TGTGCCAGCTCACCGTCCGGGGGTGAGGGAGGCTACACCTTC. It is translated as CASSPSGGEGGYTF.

The genes are TRBV2 and TRBJ2-5, with a possible D match to TRBD2 (7 bases). V lost 5 bases and J 5 bases, leaving 18 bases between the germline ends. CDR3 length equals 15 residues. Looked up from germline, CDR1 is SNHLY and CDR2 is FYNNEI. The CDR3 sequence is CASSTRGARGETQYF. CDR3 DNA: TGTGCCAGCAGTACCCGGGGGGCCCGGGGGGAGACCCAGTACTTC.